A single sample is the source of the 2 T cell receptor beta chains below, sequenced in a study of blood T cell repertoires in COVID-19. The assay was immunoSEQ multiplex PCR, and TCRdb's table has in-frame clones only and misses some. The table has some 250,000 clones, roughly 86% seen once; the top ten hold about 7.6%. The sequencing input was peripheral blood. Every receptor here comes from an older woman with active or convalescent COVID-19.

This clone was recorded once. This chain's CDR3 is CASSLGLIGDYGYTF. The DNA of the CDR3 is TGTGCCAGCAGCTTGGGTCTGATAGGGGACTATGGCTACACCTTC. The chain links TRBV5-6 to TRBJ1-2; D perhaps matches TRBD1 (5 bases). Germline V gene data show CDR1 as SGHDT and CDR2 as YYEEEE. The CDR3 is 15 amino acids. Trimming cost V 0 bases and J 3 bases, with 12 bases left between them.

This clone was observed once. The gene calls are TRBV4-3 and TRBJ2-7; TRBD2 matches at 7 bases. The CDR3 has 15 amino acids. The V segment lost 0 bases and the J segment 1 base; nucleotides outside the gene matches: 3. CDR1 LGHNA and CDR2 YSLEER come from the germline V gene. The CDR3 is CASSQEWGLSYEQYF. CDR3 nucleotide sequence: TGCGCCAGCAGCCAAGAATGGGGACTATCCTACGAGCAGTACTTC.